This T cell receptor beta chain was observed in a study of blood T cell repertoires in COVID-19. Study details: Some COVID-19 samples were acute and others convalescent; all came from the United States, Italy and Spain. The cDNA or gDNA used as material had been derived from T cells, B-cell-depleted T cells, or PBMCs.

Trimming left V 4 bases short and J 4 bases short, with 8 bases between. The CDR3 contains 13 residues. In the study's own analysis: Nucleated cell counts were estimated from reference gene primer amplification. Data came from immunoSEQ multiplex PCR; TCRdb stores just in-frame clones and leaves some out. From that table come the V and J calls and clone size; the DNA was used to work out D and trimming. The sample includes about 95,000 clones, around 87% seen only once; the top ten take 17%. The sequenced sample was peripheral blood. The V call is TRBV12-3 or TRBV12-4, the J call TRBJ1-3, with D perhaps matching TRBD1 (5 bases). This receptor was obtained from a human donor in a cohort sampled during active COVID-19. DNA for the CDR3: TGTGCCAGCAGTTCAGGGTCCGGAAACACCATATATTTT. Amino acids: CASSSGSGNTIYF.